The present entry profiles one T cell receptor (beta chain) with its context. Using immunoSEQ multiplex PCR, the repertoire was profiled, and TCRdb retains in-frame clones only, with some absent. Here the sample spans tens of thousands of clones, 89% being singletons. These data are taken from a study of OX40 agonist ivuxolimab in advanced cancers. The CDR3 loop spans 16 amino acids. Germline trimming cut 5 bases from V and 3 bases from J; bases unmatched to any gene: 7. Germline assignment: CDR1 SGHTA and CDR2 FQGNSA. This chain joins TRBV7-2 and TRBJ2-2, with 9 bases fitting TRBD1. This TCR came from an adult with an advanced solid tumor such as melanoma, head and neck, liver or kidney cancer. The sample consisted of CD4+ or CD8+ T cells sorted from blood, taken in a trial of the OX40 agonist ivuxolimab. CDR3 sequence: CASSTGQGTYTGELFF. CDR3 nucleotide sequence: TGTGCCAGCAGCACCGGACAGGGGACCTACACCGGGGAGCTGTTTTTT.